One and the same sample provided the 12 T cell receptor beta chains below, sequenced in a study of blood T cell repertoires in COVID-19 (dated by TCRdb to about 2020). The library was prepared using the immunoSEQ multiplex PCR assay. What TCRdb holds here is the immuneACCESS table cut down to in-frame rearrangements. Part of the clones is not present; checked against another copy, under half of the missing clones reflect an unresolved V gene, and the others are unexplained. This sample holds about 200,000 clones; approximately 81% were observed only once. The ten largest clones take up 8% to 9% of the sample. The specimen sequenced was PBMCs or T cells enriched from blood (not recorded which). The receptors here all came from a woman in her 50s with acute COVID-19.

The chain carries TRBV19 and TRBJ1-2; 7 bases agree with TRBD1. Trimming at V came to 6 bases and at J to 2 bases, leaving 3 bases not matched to a gene. The length of the CDR3 is 13 residues. Germline CDR1 LNHDA, CDR2 SQIVND (reference sequence). The CDR3 sequence is CASREDRNYGYTF. CDR3 nucleotide sequence: TGTGCCAGTAGAGAGGACAGGAACTATGGCTACACCTTC.

The V call is TRBV18, the J call TRBJ1-4; D gene unclear. Trimming cost V 2 bases and J 8 bases, with 12 bases left between them. The CDR3 covers 14 residues. In germline, CDR1 is KGHSH, CDR2 LQKENI. CDR3 residues: CASSPGVEEEKLFF. The CDR3 region has the DNA TGTGCCAGCTCACCAGGGGTGGAGGAAGAAAAACTGTTTTTT. The complete variable domain, with remaining parts taken from reference TRBV18 and TRBJ1-4, reads NAGVMQNPRHLVRRRGQEARLRCSPMKGHSHVYWYRQLPEEGLKFMVYLQKENIIDESGMPKERFSAEFPKEGPSILRIQQVVRGDSAAYFCASSPGVEEEKLFFGSGTQLSVL.

The V and J genes are TRBV3-1 (or the pseudogene TRBV3-2) and TRBJ2-7, with unresolved D. This CDR3 contains 12 residues. CDR1 is LGHDT and CDR2 is YNNKEL in the germline V gene (reference sequence). V lost 1 base to trimming and J lost 9 bases, with 10 bases between them. The CDR3 coding sequence is TGTGCCAGCAGCCAAGCTAAGCTGGTGCAGTACTTC. Its translation: CASSQAKLVQYF.

V and J are TRBV6-5 and TRBJ1-3; no clear D gene. The CDR3 loop spans 14 amino acids. Germline assignment: CDR1 MNHEY and CDR2 SVGAGI. V gave up 0 bases and J gave up 4 bases, with 7 bases separating them. CDR3 DNA sequence: TGTGCCAGCAGTTACTCTTCCCTCGGAAACACCATATATTTT. As protein: CASSYSSLGNTIYF.

The chain carries TRBV18 and TRBJ1-2, with D possibly matching TRBD1 (5 bases). Trimming took off 5 bases at V and 2 bases at J, with 9 bases between the two ends. The length of the CDR3 is 13 residues. The V gene's germline CDR1 is KGHSH and CDR2 LQKENI. CDR3 region: CASSVQVNYGYTF. Written as DNA, the CDR3 is TGTGCCAGCTCAGTACAGGTGAACTATGGCTACACCTTC.

The CDR3 nucleotides are TGTGCCAGCAGCGAGGGGACAGTTCGGCTATCGGACACCGGGGAGCTGTTTTTT. Translation gives CASSEGTVRLSDTGELFF. This sequence joins TRBV9 and TRBJ2-2, with TRBD1 matching over 7 bases. V lost 3 bases and J lost 3; bases outside the gene matches: 14. This CDR3 has 18 amino acids. Germline V gives CDR1 SGDLS, CDR2 YYNGEE.

This sequence joins TRBV11-2 and TRBJ2-3; 7 bases line up with TRBD1. Losses at the gene ends were 5 bases for V and 0 bases for J; bases not matched to a gene: 11. Per germline, CDR1 SGHAT and CDR2 FQNNGV. The CDR3 loop spans 17 amino acids. The CDR3 here is CASSRNPGQRSTDTQYF. CDR3 sequence (DNA): TGTGCCAGCAGCAGAAATCCGGGACAGAGGAGCACAGATACGCAGTATTTT.

The gene calls are TRBV18 and TRBJ1-3; no clear D. Germline-derived CDR1 and CDR2 are KGHSH and LQKENI. Trimming left V 4 bases short and J 0 bases short, with 13 bases between. CDR3 size: 16 residues. CDR3 nucleotide sequence: TGTGCCAGCTCACTAAATAGAGGAGTCTCTGGAAACACCATATATTTT. This encodes CASSLNRGVSGNTIYF. Combining the CDR3 with reference TRBV18 and TRBJ1-3 gives the whole variable domain NAGVMQNPRHLVRRRGQEARLRCSPMKGHSHVYWYRQLPEEGLKFMVYLQKENIIDESGMPKERFSAEFPKEGPSILRIQQVVRGDSAAYFCASSLNRGVSGNTIYFGEGSWLTVV.

The chain has TRBV4-3 and TRBJ1-5, with 12 positions matching TRBD1. V gave up 3 bases and J gave up 5 bases; unmatched junction bases: 14. From germline, CDR1 is LGHNA and CDR2 YSLEER. The CDR3 length is 19 residues. CDR3 residues: CASSQLASSGTGGYQPQHF. The CDR3 DNA reads TGCGCCAGCAGCCAGCTTGCTTCCTCCGGGACAGGGGGCTATCAGCCCCAGCATTTT.

This chain connects TRBV6-2 or TRBV6-3 to TRBJ2-7, with D perhaps TRBD1 (6 bases). Germline loops: CDR1 MNHEY, CDR2 SVGEGT. This CDR3 contains 15 residues. Trimming shortened V by 5 bases and J by 4 bases, and 18 bases separated the two germline ends. The CDR3 nucleotides are TGTGCCAGCAGTCGGCCCGGACAGATTGGGTACGAGCAGTACTTC. This sequence encodes CASSRPGQIGYEQYF.

This chain uses TRBV11-2 with TRBJ1-4; unclear D gene. The CDR3 sequence is 15 residues long. Germline CDR1 is SGHAT and CDR2 is FQNNGV. V gave up 3 bases and J gave up 3 bases, with 11 bases separating them. The CDR3 region is CASSFGRRPNEKLFF. The CDR3 DNA sequence: TGTGCCAGCAGCTTCGGACGGAGGCCTAATGAAAAACTGTTTTTT.

The genes are TRBV11-3 and TRBJ2-1; D ambiguous. The V and J ends lost 5 bases and 3 bases respectively, with 8 bases between them. There are 13 residues in the CDR3. Looked up from germline, CDR1 is SGHNT and CDR2 is YENEEA. The CDR3 DNA reads TGTGCCAGCAGCCATAACAGCTACAATGAGCAGTTCTTC. It encodes CASSHNSYNEQFF.